This T cell receptor beta chain is from a study of shared clonotypes between healthy human individuals. Clones were read by immunoSEQ multiplex PCR, and TCRdb kept only the in-frame ones, dropping some. Of approximately 2.5 million clones in the sample, roughly nine tenths are singletons; the top ten hold roughly 0.15%. Germline-derived CDR1 and CDR2 are SGHNT and YYREEE (reference sequence). The CDR3 loop spans 16 amino acids. V lost 4 bases, J lost 4 bases, and 12 bases stayed unmatched. The chain carries TRBV5-4 and TRBJ2-3; 7 nucleotides match TRBD2. Sequences were obtained from naive CD4+ T cells sorted from blood. This sample's subset: CD45RA+ positively selected. The source of this sequence is a man aged 18 to 30 in good health. The CDR3 sequence is CASSPVGSGWADTQYF. The CDR3 DNA reads as TGTGCCAGCAGCCCGGTTGGTAGCGGGTGGGCAGATACGCAGTATTTT.